These T cell receptor beta chains were read from a single sample in a study of T-cell reconstitution after alpha-beta-depleted transplantation in children. TCRdb re-called the PCR reads through MiXCR, storing one row per CDR3 protein. The data show under 70,000 distinct CDR3 sequences, under 13% seen once. The sequencing here drew on PBMCs, taken before TCRalphabeta/CD19-depleted stem cell transplant. The source of these receptors is a boy younger than 18 with acute myeloid leukemia, due to receive a stem cell transplant. CDR3s include the opening cysteine and the closing phenylalanine or tryptophan.

V gene,J gene,CDR3 protein
TRBV2,TRBJ2-3,CASSRGGTGRPDTQYF
TRBV20-1,TRBJ2-3,CSATPPHLAGVPDTQYF
TRBV29-1,TRBJ1-1,CSVAPNTEAFF
TRBV5-1,TRBJ2-3,CASSSYGLAGGHSTDTQYF
TRBV7-9,TRBJ2-1,CASSLLGSSSYNEQFF
TRBV29-1,TRBJ2-5,CSVGGSYGETQYF
TRBV7-2,TRBJ2-1,CASSLVGSYNEQFF
TRBV20-1,TRBJ2-1,CSVLLAGYNEQFF
TRBV6-4,TRBJ1-1,CASSDFSEVFTEAFF
TRBV7-2,TRBJ2-3,CASSEGGADTQYF
TRBV28,TRBJ2-5,CASTTDQETQYF
TRBV6-1,TRBJ2-4,CASSPSGRAAKNIQYF
TRBV7-2,TRBJ2-1,CASSLAPLAGYNEQFF
TRBV2,TRBJ2-5,CASSEIPRGRARQETQYF
TRBV12-3/TRBV12-4,TRBJ2-6,CAQRTSGANVLTF
TRBV7-3,TRBJ2-1,CASSPLGLALSYNEQFF
TRBV29-1,TRBJ2-5,CSVTAGGETQYF
TRBV10-2,TRBJ2-1,CASTFGTSGIGLYNEQFF
TRBV4-2,TRBJ1-1,CASSQAGEGNTEAFF
TRBV7-9,TRBJ2-2,CASSPDVLTGELFF
TRBV15,TRBJ1-5,CATSRGGRGPQHF
TRBV9,TRBJ2-1,CASSVVEQGIEQFF
TRBV5-6,TRBJ2-5,CASSFLSQETQYF
TRBV7-9,TRBJ2-7,CASSLEAQPNEQYF
TRBV7-2,TRBJ2-7,CASSLAQGPYEQYF
TRBV30,TRBJ2-1,CAWSLAGDNEQFF
TRBV29-1,TRBJ2-7,CSVDVGSYEQYF